One and the same sample provided the 5 T cell receptor beta chains below, sequenced in a study of blood T cell repertoires in COVID-19 (dated by TCRdb to 2020 to 2022). Library preparation used the immunoSEQ multiplex PCR assay. The immuneACCESS repertoire file appears here via TCRdb, limited to in-frame rearrangements. These files lack a portion of the clones; in checked studies, under half of the deficit traces to unresolved V genes, and the cause of the others is not known. The sample has some 140,000 clones on record, almost 85% of them singletons. Clones ranked in the top ten supply 4.5% to 6% of the sample. The specimen sequenced was PBMCs or T cells enriched from blood (not recorded which). These receptors all come from a man aged 40-50 years with acute COVID-19.

The V call is TRBV30, the J call TRBJ1-5, with a possible D match to TRBD1 (5 bases). Trimming removed 2 bases from V and 2 bases from J, with 16 bases in between. CDR1 is GTSNPN and CDR2 is SVGIG in the germline V gene (reference sequence). The CDR3 covers 16 residues. The CDR3 sequence: CAWSIAGYVGNQPQHF. CDR3 in DNA: TGTGCCTGGAGTATAGCAGGGTACGTCGGCAATCAGCCCCAGCATTTT.

The rearrangement joins TRBV28 to TRBJ2-1, with 8 bases that match TRBD2. V gave up 6 bases and J gave up 5 bases; unmatched junction bases: 9. CDR1 and CDR2 from the germline V gene are MDHEN and SYDVKM. The CDR3 is 15 residues long. CDR3 amino acids: CASSNLGGANNEQFF. In DNA form, the CDR3 reads TGTGCCAGCAGCAACCTCGGGGGGGCGAACAATGAGCAGTTCTTC.

The V and J genes are TRBV5-1 and TRBJ2-7, with TRBD2 matching over 11 bases. The CDR3 covers 16 residues. Germline CDR1 and CDR2: SGHRS and YFSETQ. The V segment lost 3 bases and the J segment 5 bases; nucleotides outside the gene matches: 10. CDR3 bases: TGCGCCAGCAGCTCGCTCACTAGCGGGAGTGCAAACGAGCAGTACTTC. Its translation: CASSSLTSGSANEQYF.

The chain is built from TRBV19 and TRBJ2-5; TRBD2 aligns across 7 bases. Germline V gives CDR1 LNHDA, CDR2 SQIVND (reference sequence). The CDR3 spans 13 residues. Germline trimming cut 2 bases from V and 5 bases from J; bases unmatched to any gene: 2. The CDR3 bases are TGTGCCAGTAGTATAAGTAGCGGGGAGACCCAGTACTTC. Translation: CASSISSGETQYF.

The chain employs TRBV5-6 and TRBJ2-7, with a possible D match to TRBD2 (6 bases). Per the germline V gene, CDR1 is SGHDT and CDR2 is YYEEEE. Trimming cost V 6 bases and J 2 bases, with 21 bases left between them. This CDR3 has 16 amino acids. DNA of the CDR3: TGTGCCAGCACCCGGGGGACTTTCACTCAGCCCTACGAGCAGTACTTC. This codes for CASTRGTFTQPYEQYF.